This TCR beta chain was profiled in a study of T-cell reconstitution after alpha-beta-depleted transplantation in children. Unique molecular identifiers were incorporated during preparation of the TCRbeta library. TCRdb fed the PCR reads into MiXCR, producing one record per CDR3 protein. This table has hundreds of thousands of distinct CDR3 sequences, approximately 13% appearing once. The sample was PBMCs, mostly from graft donor cells, taken 360 days after TCRalphabeta/CD19-depleted stem cell transplant. This clonotype originated in a male patient under 18 who had a stem cell transplant for acute myeloid leukemia, so the T cells may come from the graft donor.

The CDR3 DNA reads as TGTGCCAGCAGTTACGGTACCCCACCCTACAATGAGCAGTTCTTC. Protein product: CASSYGTPPYNEQFF. The chain carries TRBV6-5 and TRBJ2-1; the D is unclear. Germline V gives CDR1 MNHEY, CDR2 SVGAGI. The CDR3 contains 15 residues. The V gene lost 2 bases and the J gene lost 2 bases, with 10 bases spanning the gap.